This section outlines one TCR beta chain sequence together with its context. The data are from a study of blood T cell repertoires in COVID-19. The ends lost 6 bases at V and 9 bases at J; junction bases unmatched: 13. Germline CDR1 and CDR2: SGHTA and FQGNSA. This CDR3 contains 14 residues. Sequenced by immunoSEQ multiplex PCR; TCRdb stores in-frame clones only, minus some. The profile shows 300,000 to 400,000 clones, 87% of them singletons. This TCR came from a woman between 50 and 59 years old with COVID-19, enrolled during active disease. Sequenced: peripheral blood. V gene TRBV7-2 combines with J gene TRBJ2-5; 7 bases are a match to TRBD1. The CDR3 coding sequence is TGTGCCAGCAGTACACCGGGACAGAGGACTTCCCAGTACTTC. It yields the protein CASSTPGQRTSQYF.